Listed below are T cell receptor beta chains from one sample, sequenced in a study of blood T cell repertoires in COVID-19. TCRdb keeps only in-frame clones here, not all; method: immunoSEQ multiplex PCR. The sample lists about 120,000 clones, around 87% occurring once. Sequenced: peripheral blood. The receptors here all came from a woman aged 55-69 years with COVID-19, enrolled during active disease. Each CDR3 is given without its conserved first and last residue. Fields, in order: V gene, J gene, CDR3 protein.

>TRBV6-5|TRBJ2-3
ASSRRTGGDTQY
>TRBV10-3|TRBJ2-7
AISEYLRGTPYEQY
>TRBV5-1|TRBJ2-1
ASSLAVAGLTNNEQF
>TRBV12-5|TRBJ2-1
ASAGHGSYNEQF
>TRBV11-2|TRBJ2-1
ASSFGTVPSYNEQF
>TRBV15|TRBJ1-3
ATSSGQGANTIY
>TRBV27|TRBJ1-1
ASSKWANKNTEAF
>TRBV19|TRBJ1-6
ASSPVGSGGNSPLH
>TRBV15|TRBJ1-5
ATPGQPQH
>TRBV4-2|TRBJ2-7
ASSQSGQGTSYEQY
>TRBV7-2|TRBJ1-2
ASSLVTGDYGYT
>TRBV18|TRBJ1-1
ASSRTGTGEATEAF
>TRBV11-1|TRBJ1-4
ASSHRGLSDEKLF